These 8 T cell receptor beta chains were sequenced from one sample in a study of cytomegalovirus exposure and HLA in healthy donors. Primers for the PCR totalled 60 Vbeta and 13 Jbeta. Clones were sequenced by immunoSEQ multiplex PCR, and TCRdb holds only the in-frame ones, with some missing. Found here are 150,000 to 200,000 clones, 75% to 90% of them singletons; the top ten hold less than 9%. The specimen sequenced was PBMCs. The receptors come from a man aged 25 to 45 in good health and CMV-seropositive.

The chain is built from TRBV11-3 and TRBJ1-3; D gene unclear. CDR1 and CDR2 from the germline V gene are SGHNT and YENEEA. V was clipped by 4 bases and J by 0 bases, with 10 bases between them. The CDR3 has 15 amino acids. The CDR3 nucleotides are TGTGCCAGCAGCTATTTCCAGGTCTCTGGAAACACCATATATTTT. Translated, it gives CASSYFQVSGNTIYF. Full variable domain (missing parts from reference TRBV11-3 and TRBJ1-3): EAGVVQSPRYKIIEKKQPVAFWCNPISGHNTLYWYLQNLGQGPELLIRYENEEAVDDSQLPKDRFSAERLKGVDSTLKIQPAELGDSAVYLCASSYFQVSGNTIYFGEGSWLTVV.

The genes are TRBV30 and TRBJ2-5; 9 positions agree with TRBD1. This CDR3 spans 15 amino acids. Trimming took 5 bases from V and 7 from J; bases not matched to a gene: 14. Per the germline V gene, CDR1 is GTSNPN and CDR2 is SVGIG (reference sequence). The CDR3 loop is CAWPRNRDRALTQYF. The CDR3 bases are TGTGCCTGGCCCAGAAACCGGGACAGGGCGTTGACCCAGTACTTC.

The chain recombines TRBV5-4 with TRBJ2-1; tentative D call: TRBD2 (6 bases). The germline gives CDR1 SGHNT, CDR2 YYREEE (reference sequence). The CDR3 extends over 15 amino acids. Deletions cut 2 bases from V and 9 bases from J, with 18 bases between. CDR3 coding DNA: TGTGCCAGCAGCTTAAAATCTGATTCGGGAGTTGAGCAGTTCTTC. Its protein product is CASSLKSDSGVEQFF.

The chain combines TRBV6-4 with TRBJ2-2; D call uncertain. This CDR3 is built from 13 residues. The V end was cut by 4 bases, the J end by 0 bases, with 3 bases between. Germline V gene data show CDR1 as MRHNA and CDR2 as SNTAGT. The CDR3 region is CASSAANTGELFF. In nucleotides, the CDR3 is TGTGCCAGCAGTGCGGCGAACACCGGGGAGCTGTTTTTT.

The CDR3: CATSSGQGRDTQYF. CDR3 nucleotide sequence: TGTGCCACCAGCAGTGGACAGGGACGAGATACGCAGTATTTT. The chain joins TRBV15 to TRBJ2-3, with TRBD1 identical over 8 bases. The CDR3 totals 14 residues. From germline, CDR1 is LNHNV and CDR2 YYDKDF (reference sequence). With 3 bases clipped from V and 5 bases from J, the junction kept 4 bases outside the gene matches.

The chain recombines TRBV19 with TRBJ1-1; 12 bases map to TRBD1. This CDR3 has 16 residues. Trimming cost V 4 bases and J 6 bases; bases outside gene matches: 9. Germline V lookup: CDR1 LNHDA, CDR2 SQIVND (reference sequence). This CDR3 is CASSTPGTGGASEAFF. As DNA, the CDR3 is TGTGCCAGTAGTACACCTGGGACAGGGGGCGCTTCTGAAGCTTTCTTT.

V is TRBV19 and J is TRBJ1-2; TRBD1 might be the D (6 bases). Trimming took 4 bases from V and 1 from J, leaving 16 bases between them. CDR1 is LNHDA and CDR2 is SQIVND in the germline V gene (reference sequence). The CDR3 extends over 16 amino acids. CDR3 bases: TGTGCCAGTAGTACCGGGGACATAAGCCTTAACTATGGCTACACCTTC. It codes for CASSTGDISLNYGYTF.

The V and J genes are TRBV4-3 and TRBJ1-1; D call uncertain. Germline values: CDR1 LGHNA, CDR2 YSLEER. The CDR3 contains 12 residues. V dropped 3 bases and J dropped 7 bases, with 9 bases sitting between them. CDR3 nucleotide sequence: TGCGCCAGCAGCCATCCGTCAGGTGAAGCTTTCTTT. This translates into CASSHPSGEAFF.